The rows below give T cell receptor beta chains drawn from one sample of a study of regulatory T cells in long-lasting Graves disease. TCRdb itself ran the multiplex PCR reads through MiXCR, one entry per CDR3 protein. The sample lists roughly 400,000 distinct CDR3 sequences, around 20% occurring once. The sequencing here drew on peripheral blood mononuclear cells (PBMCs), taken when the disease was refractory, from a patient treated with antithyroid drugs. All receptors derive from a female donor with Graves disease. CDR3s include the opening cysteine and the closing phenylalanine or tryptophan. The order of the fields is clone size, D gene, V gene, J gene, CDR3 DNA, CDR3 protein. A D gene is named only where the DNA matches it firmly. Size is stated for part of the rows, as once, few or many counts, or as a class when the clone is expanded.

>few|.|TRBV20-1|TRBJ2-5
TGCAGTGCTCTGGGGGGACCTAATGTTGGGACCCAGTACTTC
CSALGGPNVGTQYF
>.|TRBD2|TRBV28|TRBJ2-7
TGTGCCAGCAGTTTATTTACTAGCGGGCAGTACTTC
CASSLFTSGQYF
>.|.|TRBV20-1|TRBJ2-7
TGCAGTGCTGATCTTGGGATCTACGAGCAGTACTTC
CSADLGIYEQYF
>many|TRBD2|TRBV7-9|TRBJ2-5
TGTGCCAGCAGCTTACGAAGTAGCGGGTCACAAGAGACCCAGTACTTC
CASSLRSSGSQETQYF
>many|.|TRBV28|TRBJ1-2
TGTGCCAGCATTTCGGGGAGTTCCTATGGCTACACCTTC
CASISGSSYGYTF
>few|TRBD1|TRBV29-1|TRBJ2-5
TGCAGCGTTGATGGGACAGGTCAAGAGACCCAGTACTTC
CSVDGTGQETQYF
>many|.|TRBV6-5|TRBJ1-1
TGTGCCAGCAGTTCCCCGACCTGGGAGGCTTTCTTT
CASSSPTWEAFF
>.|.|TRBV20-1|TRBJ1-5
TGCAGTGCTAGAGTTTCAGGGGGCAATCAGCCCCAGCATTTT
CSARVSGGNQPQHF
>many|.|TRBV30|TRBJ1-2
TGTGCCTGGACTAGACAGGCGGAGGTCGGTGGCTACACCTTC
CAWTRQAEVGGYTF
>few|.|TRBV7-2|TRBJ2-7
TGTGCCAGCGGAAGATCCGGGACCGAGCGTCCCGAGCAGTACTTC
CASGRSGTERPEQYF
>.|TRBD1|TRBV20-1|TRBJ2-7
TGCAGTGCTAGAGATGGTAGCAGGGGGAGCAACGAGCAGTACTTC
CSARDGSRGSNEQYF
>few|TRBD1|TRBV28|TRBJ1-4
TGTGCCAGCAGCTCCCCGGGACAGGGTGAAAAACTGTTTTTT
CASSSPGQGEKLFF
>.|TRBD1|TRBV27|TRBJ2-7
TGTGCCAGCAGTAAGACAGGGGCGACCTACGAGCAGTACTTC
CASSKTGATYEQYF
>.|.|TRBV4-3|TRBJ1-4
TGCGCCAGCAGCCAAGAAGGGGCAGGGGCTAATGAAAAACTGTTTTTT
CASSQEGAGANEKLFF
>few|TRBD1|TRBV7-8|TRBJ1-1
TGTGCCAGCAGCTTAAATCGCGCAGGGGGCCTTGAAGCTTTCTTT
CASSLNRAGGLEAFF
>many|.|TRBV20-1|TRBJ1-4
TGCAGTGCCCATCCGGGGGCAACTAATGAAAAACTGTTTTTT
CSAHPGATNEKLFF
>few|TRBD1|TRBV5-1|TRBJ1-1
TGCGCCAGCAGCGCCGGGGGACAGCCAACCGAAGCTTTCTTT
CASSAGGQPTEAFF
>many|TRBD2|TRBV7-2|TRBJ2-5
TGTGCCAGCAGCCAGGGACTAGCTTCTGGGACCCAGTACTTC
CASSQGLASGTQYF
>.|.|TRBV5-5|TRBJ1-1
TGTGCCAGCAGCTTGTTAACGTTCGGCACTGAAGCTTTCTTT
CASSLLTFGTEAFF
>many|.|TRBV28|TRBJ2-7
TGTGCCAGCAGTTTATTTCATGAACTCAGCTCCTACGAGCAGTACTTC
CASSLFHELSSYEQYF
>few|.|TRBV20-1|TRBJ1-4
TGCAGTGCTAGACTCCTAGGAGAAAAACTGTTTTTT
CSARLLGEKLFF
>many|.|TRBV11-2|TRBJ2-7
TGTGCCAGCAGCTTAGAGTTCAACTCCTACGAGCAGTACTTC
CASSLEFNSYEQYF
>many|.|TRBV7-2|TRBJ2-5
TGTGCCAGCAGCCTCGGTTGGGGGGCCGAGACCCAGTACTTC
CASSLGWGAETQYF
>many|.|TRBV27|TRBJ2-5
TGTGCCAGCAGTCCCGGGAATGGGGAAGAGACCCAGTACTTC
CASSPGNGEETQYF
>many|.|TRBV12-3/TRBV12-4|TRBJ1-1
TGTGCCAGCAGCCTAAGCACAGGACCCCCGAACACTGAAGCTTTCTTT
CASSLSTGPPNTEAFF
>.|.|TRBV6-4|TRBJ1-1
TGTGCCAGCACCGGCGGGGGGCTTGGCACTGAAGCTTTCTTT
CASTGGGLGTEAFF
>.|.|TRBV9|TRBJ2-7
TGTGCCAGCAGCTTCGAGCTTACTAGCGAGCAGTACTTC
CASSFELTSEQYF
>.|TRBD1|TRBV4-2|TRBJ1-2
TGTGCCAGCAGCCAAGATTGGGGGACAGGGGGCGGTAATTACTATGGCTACACCTTC
CASSQDWGTGGGNYYGYTF
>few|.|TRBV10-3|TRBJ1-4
TGTGCCAGGGTCGGGAGGGCGAAGAATGAAAAACTGTTTTTT
CARVGRAKNEKLFF
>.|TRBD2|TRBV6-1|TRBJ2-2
TGTGCCAGCAGAACTAGCGGGGTGAACACCGGGGAGCTGTTTTTT
CASRTSGVNTGELFF
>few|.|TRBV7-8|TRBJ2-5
TGTGCCAGCAGCTCCGGGTCACATACGGGGGCCCAGTACTTC
CASSSGSHTGAQYF
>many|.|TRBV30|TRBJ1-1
TGTGCCTGGGCGGAAGGGAACACTGAAGCTTTCTTT
CAWAEGNTEAFF
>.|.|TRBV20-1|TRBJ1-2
TGCAGTGCTAGAGGAGTTGGGGTCAGGCATGGCTACACCTTC
CSARGVGVRHGYTF
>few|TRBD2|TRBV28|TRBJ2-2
TGTGCCAGCAGCACCCCAAGACTAGCGGCCGCTGGGGAGCTGTTTTTT
CASSTPRLAAAGELFF
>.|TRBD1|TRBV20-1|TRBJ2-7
TGCAGTGCTAGCGACAGGGGGGCCTACGAGCAGTACTTC
CSASDRGAYEQYF
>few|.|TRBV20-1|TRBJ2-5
TGCAGTGCTAGAGCGGAGATGGGGGAGACCCAGTACTTC
CSARAEMGETQYF
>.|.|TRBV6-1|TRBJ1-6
TGTGCCAGCAGTGATCGTCAGGGTAATTCACCCCTCCACTTT
CASSDRQGNSPLHF
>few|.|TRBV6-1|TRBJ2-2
TGTGCCAGCACCCAAGGGGGGACCGGGGAGCTGTTTTTT
CASTQGGTGELFF
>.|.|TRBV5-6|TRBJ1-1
TGTGCCAGCAGCTTAACAGGGTTGAGCAGTTGGACTGAAGCTTTCTTT
CASSLTGLSSWTEAFF
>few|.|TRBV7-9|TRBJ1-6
TGTGCCAGCAGCTTAATTCAGTGCAGCAATTCACCCCTCCACTTT
CASSLIQCSNSPLHF